This note documents a single TCR beta chain sequence. Its antigen is still unknown. The record originates from a study of T-cell memory formation after mild COVID-19. Study context: TCR clusters were largely donor specific.

Study findings and constraints: Cross-reactive memory apparently joined, as some responding clones appeared in pre-infection memory.

This CDR3 has 12 residues. Trimming removed 0 bases from V and 12 bases from J, with 11 bases in between. Germline CDR1 reads MGHRA; CDR2 reads YSYEKL. One entry per CDR3 protein results from TCRdb running MiXCR on the 5' RACE reads. The data show hundreds of thousands of distinct CDR3 sequences, with approximately 21% seen just once and under 8.5% held by the top ten. The TCR originated in an adult woman who had mild COVID-19 (a few samples of this study predate the infection). Cell type and time point are not known. The chain recombines TRBV4-1 with TRBJ2-5, with D tentatively TRBD1 (5 bases). Sequencing used PBMCs or a T cell subset sorted from them (not recorded which). The CDR3 loop reads CASSQDLGQKYF. In DNA, the CDR3 is TGCGCCAGCAGCCAAGATCTGGGGCAGAAGTACTTC.